This paragraph covers one TCR beta chain sequence. Its binding antigen is unknown. No much larger clonotype is one base removed from it; base qualities were not supplied. CDR1 and CDR2 (MNHEY, SVGEGT) derive from the germline V gene. V drops 5 bases and J drops 3 bases, leaving 17 bases in between. There are 15 amino acids in the CDR3, from cysteine to phenylalanine inclusive. Of the read, only the CDR3 DNA is kept; its 45 bases are in frame from base 1. The data were obtained in a study of identical twins (dated by TCRdb to the mid-2010s). General notes on the study: To test whether fetal clonotypes persist, this study deep-sequenced TCR alpha and beta repertoires from monozygotic twins, from unrelated adults of various ages, and from cord blood. To rule out contamination, the twin experiments were replicated at different times with different library preparation protocols. The paper as a whole reports these results and caveats: Fewer insertions were carried by abundant cord blood beta clonotypes; a weaker similar trend was observed in young adult naive repertoires, while no such trend was observed in memory repertoires. The excess sharing between twins in beta out-of-frame sequences was weaker because fewer shared sequences reduced the signal-to-noise ratio. Because the same donors could not be followed over many years, conclusions were based on cross-sectional statistical analysis. In monozygotic twins, recombination models systematically underestimated out-of-frame TCR alpha sharing, but the models matched the sharing seen between unrelated individuals. Invariant T cells such as MAIT and iNKT could partly confound zero-insertion analyses, though diverse VJ usage argued against this for most clonotypes. Compared with coincidental sharing between unrelated individuals, an excess of low generation-probability sequences was observed among out-of-frame TCR alpha sequences shared between twins.

Library generation was performed with 5' RACE. Sequenced on an Illumina HiSeq 2000. Template switching added a universal primer binding site, and the final cDNA carried a unique molecular identifier that allowed TCR cDNA molecules to be counted accurately. First-strand cDNA for TCR alpha and beta chains was synthesized from specific primers in the conserved constant-segment region. To control for contamination, every cDNA library was double barcoded, receiving both a SMART-Mk sample barcode and Illumina barcodes. TruSeq adapter sequences and Illumina sample barcodes were added in two successive PCR steps. The TCR alpha and beta cDNA libraries were sequenced on the Illumina HiSeq platform using custom primers. The study's processing was this. MiGEC processed the raw reads to extract unique molecular identifiers, while MiXCR was used to determine the CDR3 positions. For each individual, recombination models were inferred using an EM algorithm with the repgenHMM and IGoR tools. The analysis of shared clonotypes was done with the tcR package in R, with sharing normalized by the product of cloneset sizes. To study raw recombination free of thymic and clonal selection effects, out-of-frame nonproductive sequences were analyzed. The raw public data were reprocessed by TCRdb itself: fastp quality trimming at Q25, MiXCR clonotype calling, in-frame beta chains only. CDR3 protein sequences are deduplicated, and each keeps its most common genes and DNA. What appears here as the V and J calls and clone size reflects TCRdb's work, not the paper's. Recorded for this sample are 250,000 or so distinct CDR3 sequences; about 8% of them occurred a single time. The ten largest clones capture 3% of the sample.

Every donor was a healthy Caucasian. The twin cohort comprised three pairs of female monozygotic twins, all aged about 18 to 29 years. Positive isolation kits from Invitrogen were used to isolate CD4+ and CD8+ T cell populations. These data were also reused for a study on yellow fever vaccine responses in identical twins. The second source states: According to the authors, in identical twins the way T cells responded to vaccination appeared partly convergent and partly personalized. In the study, vaccine-responding T cell clones were precisely tracked in identical twins.

In this chain, TRBV6-2 or TRBV6-3 is recombined with TRBJ2-7; the D gene is not confidently resolved. The TCR comes from a woman aged 18-35 years in good health. The material sequenced was CD8+ T cells sorted from blood. The DNA sequence reads TGTGCCAGCAGTACACCTTACCTGGGGATCTACGAGCAGTACTTC. Translated, it reads CASSTPYLGIYEQYF.